A single T cell receptor beta chain is shown here with its context. The data belong to a study of cytomegalovirus exposure and HLA in healthy donors. This CDR3 is 16 amino acids long. The germline gives CDR1 SGHAT, CDR2 FQNNGV. With 5 bases clipped from V and 2 bases from J, the junction kept 7 bases outside the gene matches. Profiling relied on immunoSEQ multiplex PCR, and the TCRdb table lists in-frame clones only, not all of them. The data contain about 250,000 clones, roughly 87% of them singletons. Sequenced sample: PBMCs. The TCR originated in a man aged 18-30 years in good health and CMV-seropositive. V is TRBV11-2 and J is TRBJ2-3, with 10 nucleotides matching TRBD2. CDR3 residues: CASSPRSGRATDTQYF. Written as DNA, the CDR3 is TGTGCCAGCAGCCCGAGGAGCGGGAGGGCCACAGATACGCAGTATTTT.